A single sample is the source of the 25 T cell receptor beta chains below, sequenced in a study of T cell repertoires in aging, cancer and after chemotherapy. A mixed TRB-A/B primer pool amplified rearranged TRB by multiplex touch-down PCR. TCRdb itself ran the multiplex PCR reads through MiXCR, one entry per CDR3 protein. This table holds about 11,000 distinct CDR3 sequences, more than 25% found once. Amplification of TCR beta used genomic DNA extracted from peripheral blood. The material sequenced was blood. These receptors all come from a human donor in good health.

The CDR3 bases are TGTGCCAGCAGTGTACAGGGGGCCACAGATACGCAGTATTTT. Translation: CASSVQGATDTQYF. The chain joins TRBV27 to TRBJ2-3; 9 nucleotides agree with TRBD1. Per germline, CDR1 MNHEY and CDR2 SMNVEV (reference sequence). This CDR3 comprises 14 residues. Unmatched junction bases numbered 2, after V lost 5 bases and J lost 2 bases.

By share of the sample, this clonotype is medium-sized (0.01 to 0.1%). V is TRBV7-6 and J is TRBJ1-6; 9 nucleotides align to TRBD1. Germline lookup yields CDR1 SGHVS and CDR2 FNYEAQ. This CDR3 contains 14 residues. The ends lost 8 bases at V and 7 bases at J; junction bases unmatched: 6. This CDR3 is CASGEGQGNSPLHF. The CDR3 bases are TGTGCCAGCGGTGAGGGACAGGGAAATTCACCCCTCCACTTT.

By frequency in the sample, this clonotype is medium-sized. The chain combines TRBV6-5 with TRBJ2-7; D might be TRBD1 (6 bases). Trimming took 10 bases from V and 1 from J, leaving 11 bases between them. The CDR3 runs 12 residues. Germline loops: CDR1 MNHEY, CDR2 SVGAGI. Written as DNA, the CDR3 is TGTGCCACGGAGACAGGTTCCTACGAGCAGTACTTC. This gives the protein CATETGSYEQYF.

Sample share makes this clonotype medium-sized. The chain links TRBV7-2 to TRBJ1-1; D is uncertain. CDR1 SGHTA and CDR2 FQGNSA come from the germline V gene. CDR3 size: 13 residues. V shed 0 bases and J shed 1 base, with 3 bases lying between them. DNA of the CDR3: TGTGCCAGCAGCTTAGCCAGGAACACTGAAGCTTTCTTT. Translating gives CASSLARNTEAFF.

This clonotype was recorded a few times. V is TRBV20-1 and J is TRBJ2-7; no definite D call. V lost 1 base, J lost 1 base, and 8 bases lay in between. CDR1 is DFQATT and CDR2 is SNEGSKA in the germline V gene (reference sequence). This CDR3 comprises 13 residues. The CDR3 bases are TGCAGTGCTAGAGCCCAAGGGTCCTACGAGCAGTACTTC. The encoded protein is CSARAQGSYEQYF.

As regards this clonotype: Its ends do not fully match the called genes, so a read error is possible. The V and J genes are TRBV7-6 and TRBJ1-1, with no clear D. The CDR3 totals 14 residues. CDR1 SGHVS and CDR2 FNYEAQ come from the germline V gene. The CDR3: CVSSLAEGNTEAFF. CDR3 DNA sequence: TGTGTCAGCAGCTTAGCGGAGGGGAACACTGAAGCTTTCTTT.

A remark on this clonotype: This may come from a read error, since a much larger clone is one base off. V gene TRBV29-1 combines with J gene TRBJ1-5; maybe TRBD1 (5 bases). This CDR3 region has 13 residues. Trimming left V 6 bases short and J 4 bases short, with 13 bases between. In germline, CDR1 is SQVTM, CDR2 ANQGSEA. For the CDR3, the DNA is TGCAGCGTGGAGGCTGGGGGTAATCAGCCCCAGCATTTT. It yields the protein CSVEAGGNQPQHF.

This clonotype showed up just once. The V call is TRBV28, the J call TRBJ1-3; D gene unclear. The CDR3 totals 17 residues. Germline lookup yields CDR1 MDHEN and CDR2 SYDVKM. The V gene lost 2 bases and the J gene lost 0 bases, with 14 bases spanning the gap. CDR3 loop: CASSLPPLAVSGNTIYF. DNA of the CDR3: TGTGCCAGCAGTTTACCACCCTTGGCCGTCTCTGGAAACACCATATATTTT. Full variable domain (remainder filled in from reference TRBV28 and TRBJ1-3): DVKVTQSSRYLVKRTGEKVFLECVQDMDHENMFWYRQDPGLGLRLIYFSYDVKMKEKGDIPEGYSVSREKKERFSLILESASTNQTSMYLCASSLPPLAVSGNTIYFGEGSWLTVV.

The V and J genes are TRBV28 and TRBJ1-2; weak D call: TRBD1 (6 bases). Trimming pared 2 bases from V and 1 base from J, leaving 17 bases between. Germline V gene data show CDR1 as MDHEN and CDR2 as SYDVKM. This CDR3 comprises 17 residues. The CDR3 protein is CASSLIRGGAINYGYTF. In DNA, the CDR3 is TGTGCCAGCAGTTTAATAAGGGGGGGAGCCATTAACTATGGCTACACCTTC.

This clonotype was observed a handful of times. The V gene is TRBV7-2, the J gene TRBJ1-2; D is unclear. This CDR3 comprises 14 residues. CDR1 is SGHTA, CDR2 FQGNSA, per germline. The ends were cut back, 2 bases at V and 4 bases at J, with 11 bases in the middle. CDR3 sequence (DNA): TGTGCCAGCAGCTTACCGACCCCTTTCTATGGCTACACCTTC. Translated, it gives CASSLPTPFYGYTF. The full variable domain, its missing parts supplied by reference TRBV7-2 and TRBJ1-2, is GAGVSQSPSNKVTEKGKDVELRCDPISGHTALYWYRQSLGQGLEFLIYFQGNSAPDKSGLPSDRFSAERTGGSVSTLTIQRTQQEDSAVYLCASSLPTPFYGYTFGSGTRLTVV.

This clonotype was recorded once. J is TRBJ2-1 and V is TRBV6-5, with D possibly being TRBD2 (7 bases). Germline V lookup: CDR1 MNHEY, CDR2 SVGAGI. CDR3 length: 15 residues. The V end lost 7 bases, the J end lost 3 bases, and 16 bases lay between the germline ends. In DNA, the CDR3 is TGTGCCAGCAAAAGGAGGGGGGGGCTCTACAATGAGCAGTTCTTC. As protein: CASKRRGGLYNEQFF.

This chain joins TRBV5-1 and TRBJ2-3; 11 bases are a match to TRBD1. The length of the CDR3 is 17 residues. Losses at the gene ends were 4 bases for V and 4 bases for J; bases not matched to a gene: 11. In germline, CDR1 is SGHRS, CDR2 YFSETQ. CDR3 sequence: CASSPRTGGAGADTQYF. CDR3 DNA: TGCGCCAGCAGCCCCCGGACAGGGGGCGCCGGGGCAGATACGCAGTATTTT.

This clonotype was seen a few times. The rearrangement uses TRBV7-2 and TRBJ1-1; D gene uncertain. Trimming removed 0 bases at V and 2 bases at J, with 4 bases between. The CDR3 extends over 13 amino acids. Germline CDR1 reads SGHTA; CDR2 reads FQGNSA. CDR3 nucleotides: TGTGCCAGCAGCTTAGCGGGAAACACTGAAGCTTTCTTT. Protein sequence: CASSLAGNTEAFF.

The J gene is TRBJ2-3, the V gene TRBV6-5; D not resolved. There are 11 residues in the CDR3. Germline loops: CDR1 MNHEY, CDR2 SVGAGI. V was pared by 10 bases and J by 2 bases, with 7 bases between. The CDR3 DNA is TGTGCCACCTCGACCACAGATACGCAGTATTTT. It yields the protein CATSTTDTQYF.

The chain employs TRBV7-9 and TRBJ2-3; the D gene could be TRBD1 or TRBD2 (6 bases each). Germline assignment: CDR1 SEHNR and CDR2 FQNEAQ (reference sequence). There are 16 residues in the CDR3. V was clipped by 3 bases and J by 5 bases, with 18 bases between them. The CDR3 bases are TGTGCCAGCAGCTTTGGGGGCGGGGATCGCGGAGATACGCAGTATTTT. Translated, it gives CASSFGGGDRGDTQYF.

CDR3 in amino acids: CATQPTGARNEQFF. CDR3 sequence (DNA): TGTGCCACCCAACCGACAGGGGCCAGAAATGAGCAGTTCTTC. V is TRBV10-3 and J is TRBJ2-1; TRBD1 agrees at 8 bases. Germline V gene data show CDR1 as ENHRY and CDR2 as SYGVKD. The CDR3 covers 14 residues. The ends lost 10 bases at V and 7 bases at J; junction bases unmatched: 12.

The chain carries TRBV20-1 and TRBJ1-1; a weak D match, TRBD1 (5 bases). The V end lost 1 base, the J end lost 0 bases, and 9 bases lay between the germline ends. CDR3 length: 14 residues. Germline V gene data show CDR1 as DFQATT and CDR2 as SNEGSKA (reference sequence). In DNA form, the CDR3 reads TGCAGTGCTAGAGTGGCAGGGTTGAACACTGAAGCTTTCTTT. This encodes CSARVAGLNTEAFF.

This sequence joins TRBV6-5 and TRBJ1-5; D is possibly TRBD1 (5 bases). Per the germline V gene, CDR1 is MNHEY and CDR2 is SVGAGI. V was shortened by 7 bases and J by 3 bases, with 19 bases between the two germline ends. The length of the CDR3 is 16 residues. The CDR3 DNA reads TGTGCCAGCAACCCACAGGCGGGGGTCCCCAATCAGCCCCAGCATTTT. It codes for CASNPQAGVPNQPQHF.

This clonotype is deemed medium-sized. The chain couples TRBV15 to TRBJ1-2, with unresolved D. The CDR3 covers 12 residues. Germline-derived CDR1 and CDR2 are LNHNV and YYDKDF (reference sequence). Trimming took 0 bases from V and 1 from J, leaving 0 bases between them. The CDR3 bases are TGTGCCACCAGCAGAGATAACTATGGCTACACCTTC. This gives the protein CATSRDNYGYTF.

This chain uses TRBV19 with TRBJ2-1; D not resolved. This CDR3 comprises 18 residues. Germline V CDR1 and CDR2: LNHDA, SQIVND (reference sequence). Trimming removed 4 bases from V and 0 bases from J, with 19 bases in between. The CDR3 is CASSKGIGATSSYNEQFF. For the CDR3, the DNA is TGTGCCAGTAGTAAGGGAATTGGAGCCACCAGCTCCTACAATGAGCAGTTCTTC.

CDR3 in DNA: TGTGCCAGCAGCTTCAAATACCACCGTCCGGGACTAGCAGGGACCTACGAGCAGTACTTC. Its translation is CASSFKYHRPGLAGTYEQYF. This chain joins TRBV7-2 and TRBJ2-7; 9 bases align to TRBD2. V gave up 3 bases and J gave up 2 bases; unmatched junction bases: 20. Germline CDR1 is SGHTA and CDR2 is FQGNSA. This CDR3 has 20 amino acids. The full variable domain, its missing parts supplied by reference TRBV7-2 and TRBJ2-7, is GAGVSQSPSNKVTEKGKDVELRCDPISGHTALYWYRQSLGQGLEFLIYFQGNSAPDKSGLPSDRFSAERTGGSVSTLTIQRTQQEDSAVYLCASSFKYHRPGLAGTYEQYFGPGTRLTVT.

This clonotype was seen a handful of times. The gene calls are TRBV5-6 and TRBJ2-3; D is tentatively TRBD1 or TRBD2 (5 bases each). Trimming cost V 5 bases and J 0 bases, with 13 bases left between them. Germline V gives CDR1 SGHDT, CDR2 YYEEEE. The length of the CDR3 is 15 residues. CDR3 sequence reads: CASRTRGRSTDTQYF. CDR3 nucleotides: TGTGCCAGCAGGACCCGGGGCAGGAGCACAGATACGCAGTATTTT.

This clonotype came up a few times. This chain joins TRBV15 and TRBJ2-7, with TRBD1 identical over 9 bases. The CDR3 consists of 17 residues. V lost 0 bases and J lost 2; bases outside the gene matches: 8. The germline V gene encodes CDR1 LNHNV and CDR2 YYDKDF (reference sequence). The DNA of the CDR3 is TGTGCCACCAGCAGAGATCTTACCGGGACAGGGACCTACGAGCAGTACTTC. Protein product: CATSRDLTGTGTYEQYF. The full variable domain, its missing parts supplied by reference TRBV15 and TRBJ2-7, is DAMVIQNPRYQVTQFGKPVTLSCSQTLNHNVMYWYQQKSSQAPKLLFHYYDKDFNNEADTPDNFQSRRPNTSFCFLDIRSPGLGDTAMYLCATSRDLTGTGTYEQYFGPGTRLTVT.

V and J are TRBV7-6 and TRBJ2-7; 9 nucleotides line up with TRBD1. V lost 8 bases to trimming and J lost 10 bases; unmatched junction nucleotides: 6. The CDR3 spans 11 residues. Germline V lookup: CDR1 SGHVS, CDR2 FNYEAQ. The CDR3 reads CASGEGQGQYF. The CDR3 nucleotides read TGTGCCAGCGGTGAGGGACAGGGACAGTACTTC.

This clonotype was counted between two and nine times. The chain uses TRBV5-5 and TRBJ1-3; D call uncertain. Trimming left V 0 bases short and J 0 bases short, with 16 bases between. CDR1 is SGHKS and CDR2 is YYEKEE in the germline V gene (reference sequence). The CDR3 runs to 18 residues. This CDR3 is CASSLGRQVSRSGNTIYF. The CDR3 nucleotides read TGTGCCAGCAGCTTGGGACGACAAGTAAGCCGCTCTGGAAACACCATATATTTT.